This T cell receptor (beta chain) was documented in a study of blood T cell repertoires in COVID-19. Study summary: Sites across the United States, Italy and Spain contributed samples from acute and convalescent COVID-19. The analysed material was cDNA or gDNA that came from T cells, B-cell-depleted T cells, or PBMCs.

Trimming cost V 3 bases and J 3 bases, with 9 bases left between them. CDR3 size: 13 residues. Per the germline V gene, CDR1 is LGHNA and CDR2 is YNFKEQ. Authors' data handling: Amplifying reference gene primers gave estimates of nucleated cell counts. Repertoires were generated with immunoSEQ multiplex PCR, while TCRdb's copy carries only in-frame clones and drops some. V and J calls and clone size are copied from that table; D and trimming were computed from the DNA. The profile shows 90,000 to 100,000 clones, more than 65% of them singletons. This clonotype was obtained from a woman of 80 years or more with acute or convalescent COVID-19. Sequenced: peripheral blood. The chain couples TRBV4-2 to TRBJ2-7; tentative D call: TRBD2 (6 bases). Here the CDR3 DNA reads TGTGCCAGCAGCCAGGTGGGGGGCTACGAGCAGTACTTC. Translating gives CASSQVGGYEQYF.